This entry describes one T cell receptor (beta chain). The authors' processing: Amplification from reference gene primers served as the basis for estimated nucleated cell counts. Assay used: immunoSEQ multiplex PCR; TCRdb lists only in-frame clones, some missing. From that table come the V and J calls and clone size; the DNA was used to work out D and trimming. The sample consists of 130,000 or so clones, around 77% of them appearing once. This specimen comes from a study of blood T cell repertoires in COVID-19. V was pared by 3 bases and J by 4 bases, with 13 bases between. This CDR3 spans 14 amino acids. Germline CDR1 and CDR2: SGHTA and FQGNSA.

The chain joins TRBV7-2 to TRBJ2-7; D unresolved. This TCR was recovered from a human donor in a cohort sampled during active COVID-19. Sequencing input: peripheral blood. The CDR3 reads CASSFRSFGYEQYF. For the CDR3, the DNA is TGTGCCAGCAGCTTTAGATCTTTCGGGTACGAGCAGTACTTC.